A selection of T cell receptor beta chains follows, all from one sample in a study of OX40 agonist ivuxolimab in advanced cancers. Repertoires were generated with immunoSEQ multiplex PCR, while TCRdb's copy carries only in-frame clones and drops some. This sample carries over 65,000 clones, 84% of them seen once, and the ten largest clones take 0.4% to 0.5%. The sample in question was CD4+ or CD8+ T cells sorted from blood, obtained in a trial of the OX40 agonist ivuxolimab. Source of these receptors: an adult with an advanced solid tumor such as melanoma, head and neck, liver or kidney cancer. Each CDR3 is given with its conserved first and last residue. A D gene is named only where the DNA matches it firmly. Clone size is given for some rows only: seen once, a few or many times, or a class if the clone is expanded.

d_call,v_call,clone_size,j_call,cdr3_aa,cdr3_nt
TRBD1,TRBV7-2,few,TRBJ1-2,CASSSDRGSYGYTF,TGTGCCAGCAGCTCGGACAGGGGATCTTATGGCTACACCTTC
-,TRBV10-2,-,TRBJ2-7,CASSVRGGGYEQYF,TGCGCCAGCAGTGTACGAGGTGGCGGCTACGAGCAGTACTTC
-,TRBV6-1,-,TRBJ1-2,CASSEAGAAGNYGYTF,TGTGCCAGCAGTGAAGCGGGAGCGGCCGGTAACTATGGCTACACCTTC
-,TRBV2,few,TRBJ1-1,CASSAAAHSTNTEAFF,TGTGCCAGCAGTGCGGCAGCCCATTCTACAAACACTGAAGCTTTCTTT
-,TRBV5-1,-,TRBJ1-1,CASSFLGGTEAFF,TGCGCCAGCAGCTTTTTGGGGGGGACTGAAGCTTTCTTT
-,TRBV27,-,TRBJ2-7,CASSLWANSYEQYF,TGTGCCAGCAGTTTATGGGCCAACTCCTACGAGCAGTACTTC
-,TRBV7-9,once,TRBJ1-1,CASSYTGLNTEAFF,TGTGCCAGCAGCTATACAGGGTTGAACACTGAAGCTTTCTTT
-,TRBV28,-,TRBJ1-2,CATRRTGGYGYTF,TGTGCCACCAGAAGAACGGGGGGCTATGGCTACACCTTC
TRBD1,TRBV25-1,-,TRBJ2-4,CASSAGGTAFRNIQYF,TGTGCCAGCAGTGCAGGGGGCACAGCGTTCAGGAACATTCAGTACTTC
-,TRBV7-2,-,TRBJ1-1,CASSLARGANTEAFF,TGTGCCAGCAGCTTAGCGAGGGGCGCGAACACTGAAGCTTTCTTT
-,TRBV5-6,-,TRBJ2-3,CASSLGFHLTTDTQYF,TGTGCCAGCAGCTTGGGGTTCCATCTCACTACAGATACGCAGTATTTT
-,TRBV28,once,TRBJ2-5,CASRSAGPEETQYF,TGTGCCAGCAGATCCGCGGGTCCCGAGGAGACCCAGTACTTC
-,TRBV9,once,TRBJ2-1,CASSVEGGRRAEQFF,TGTGCCAGCAGCGTAGAAGGGGGGCGCCGCGCTGAGCAGTTCTTC
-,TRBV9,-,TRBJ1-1,CASSVVGGRGGVDEAFF,TGTGCCAGCAGCGTAGTGGGTGGCAGGGGAGGTGTTGATGAAGCTTTCTTT
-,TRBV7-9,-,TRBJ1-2,CASSSTLVGTSAF,TGTGCCAGCAGCTCCACCCTGGTGGGGACGAGCGCCTTC
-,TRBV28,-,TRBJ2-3,CASSRYDTQYF,TGTGCCAGCAGTCGCTATGATACGCAGTATTTT
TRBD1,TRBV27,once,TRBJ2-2,CASTKGQGGIGELFF,TGTGCCAGCACCAAGGGACAGGGAGGGATCGGGGAGCTGTTTTTT
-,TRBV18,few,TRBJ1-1,CASSRGGLNTEAFF,TGTGCCAGCTCACGAGGGGGACTGAACACTGAAGCTTTCTTT
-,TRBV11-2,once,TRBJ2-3,CASSLAGAGTDTQYF,TGTGCCAGCAGCTTAGCCGGGGCTGGCACAGATACGCAGTATTTT
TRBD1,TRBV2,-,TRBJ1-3,CASSVDRDLIGNTIYF,TGTGCCAGCAGTGTCGACAGGGATCTTATCGGAAACACCATATATTTT
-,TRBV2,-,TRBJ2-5,CASSFLRGADQETQYF,TGTGCCAGCAGCTTTCTTCGGGGAGCCGACCAAGAGACCCAGTACTTC
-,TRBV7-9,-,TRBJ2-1,CASTSSQDEQFF,TGTGCCAGCACCTCTAGTCAGGATGAGCAGTTCTTC
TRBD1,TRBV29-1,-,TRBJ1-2,CSVEEQGAKGYTF,TGCAGCGTTGAAGAACAGGGGGCCAAAGGCTACACCTTC
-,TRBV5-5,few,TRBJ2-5,CASSLGVTATETQYF,TGTGCCAGCAGCTTGGGTGTTACAGCCACGGAGACCCAGTACTTC
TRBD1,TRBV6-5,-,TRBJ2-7,CASTKGTAYEQYF,TGTGCCAGCACCAAGGGGACAGCCTACGAGCAGTACTTC
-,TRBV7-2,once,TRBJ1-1,CASSLGTKSDEAFF,TGTGCCAGCAGCTTAGGGACAAAAAGTGATGAAGCTTTCTTT
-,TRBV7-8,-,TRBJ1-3,CASSPNTEKYF,TGTGCCAGCAGCCCAAACACAGAGAAGTATTTT
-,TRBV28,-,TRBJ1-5,CASSSRVGNQPQHF,TGTGCCAGCAGTTCTCGGGTCGGCAATCAGCCCCAGCATTTT
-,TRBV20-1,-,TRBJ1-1,CSASRDVEAFF,TGCAGTGCTAGTAGGGACGTCGAAGCTTTCTTT
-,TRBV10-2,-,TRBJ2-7,CASRDRGGATYEQYF,TGCGCCAGCAGGGACCGCGGGGGCGCAACCTACGAGCAGTACTTC
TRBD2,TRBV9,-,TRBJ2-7,CASSVEAGAYEQYF,TGTGCCAGCAGCGTAGAAGCGGGGGCTTACGAGCAGTACTTC
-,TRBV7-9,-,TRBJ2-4,CASSLVFGGEAKNIQYF,TGTGCCAGCAGCTTAGTCTTCGGGGGAGAGGCCAAAAACATTCAGTACTTC
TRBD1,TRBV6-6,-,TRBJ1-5,CASRIAGQGSQPQHF,TGTGCCAGCAGGATAGCTGGACAGGGCAGTCAGCCCCAGCATTTT
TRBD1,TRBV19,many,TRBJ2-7,CASRDRAYEQYF,TGTGCCAGCCGGGACAGGGCGTACGAGCAGTACTTC
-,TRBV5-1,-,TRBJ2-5,CASSPGGRETQYF,TGCGCCAGCAGCCCAGGGGGGCGAGAGACCCAGTACTTC
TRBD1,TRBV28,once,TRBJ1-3,CASSKAGGGNTIYF,TGTGCCAGTTCAAAGGCAGGGGGGGGAAACACCATATATTTT
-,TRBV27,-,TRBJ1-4,CASSYQGREKLFF,TGTGCCAGCAGTTACCAGGGGCGGGAAAAACTGTTTTTT
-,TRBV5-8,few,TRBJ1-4,CASSRDPRSANEKLFF,TGTGCCAGCAGTCGGGACCCTCGTTCGGCTAATGAAAAACTGTTTTTT
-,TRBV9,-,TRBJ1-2,CASSVVGVTNYGYTF,TGTGCCAGCAGCGTAGTTGGGGTAACTAACTATGGCTACACCTTC
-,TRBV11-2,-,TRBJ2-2,CASSPTVNTGELFF,TGTGCCAGCAGCCCAACGGTGAACACCGGGGAGCTGTTTTTT
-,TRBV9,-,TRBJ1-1,CASSVDSRDTEAFF,TGTGCCAGCAGCGTAGACAGCAGGGACACTGAAGCTTTCTTT
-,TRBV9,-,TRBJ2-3,CASSSAPPDTQYF,TGTGCCAGCAGCTCTGCCCCGCCAGATACGCAGTATTTT
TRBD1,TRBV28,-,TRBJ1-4,CASNRGLREKLFF,TGTGCCAGCAACAGGGGGCTAAGGGAAAAACTGTTTTTT
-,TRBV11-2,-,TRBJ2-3,CASSLTITDTQYF,TGTGCCAGCAGCCTCACTATCACAGATACGCAGTATTTT
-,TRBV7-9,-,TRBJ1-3,CASSLGVSGNTIYF,TGTGCCAGCAGCTTAGGAGTTAGCGGAAACACCATATATTTT
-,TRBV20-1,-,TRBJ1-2,CSAASRGYTF,TGCAGTGCAGCGTCGCGCGGCTACACCTTC
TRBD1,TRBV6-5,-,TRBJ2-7,CASSWGQGYEQYF,TGTGCCAGCAGTTGGGGACAGGGCTACGAGCAGTACTTC
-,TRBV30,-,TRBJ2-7,CAWSVLLGFSYEQYF,TGTGCCTGGAGTGTACTACTGGGTTTCTCCTACGAGCAGTACTTC
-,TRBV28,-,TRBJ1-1,CASSGPALNTEAFF,TGTGCCAGCAGTGGGCCAGCATTGAACACTGAAGCTTTCTTT
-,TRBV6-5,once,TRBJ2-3,CASSYISSKFPDTQYF,TGTGCCAGCAGTTACATCTCGTCAAAGTTCCCAGATACGCAGTATTTT
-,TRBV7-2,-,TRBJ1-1,CASSLDAGIAGRAFF,TGTGCCAGCAGCTTAGATGCCGGCATAGCCGGGAGAGCTTTCTTT
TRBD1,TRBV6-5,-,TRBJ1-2,CASSYGTGGFDYGYTF,TGTGCCAGCAGCTACGGGACAGGGGGTTTTGACTATGGCTACACCTTC
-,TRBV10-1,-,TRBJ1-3,CASSEPDYRGNTIYF,TGCGCCAGCAGTGAACCGGATTATAGGGGAAACACCATATATTTT